Listed here is a single T cell receptor (beta chain). Antigen: not known. The data derive from a study of shared clonotypes between healthy human individuals. Whole-study findings and limits: Donors were few, which limited the genetic and exposure-history diversity represented. Relative to memory subsets, naive subsets generally showed larger estimated richness.

The CDR3 has 13 residues. Germline V lookup: CDR1 SGHAT, CDR2 FQNNGV. V was clipped by 6 bases and J by 0 bases, with 8 bases between them. Profiling relied on immunoSEQ multiplex PCR, and the TCRdb table lists in-frame clones only, not all of them. The table has over 850,000 clones, around three quarters seen once. The V call is TRBV11-2, the J call TRBJ1-1; D not resolved. The source is a man younger than 35 in good health. Some clones in this sample may be carry-over from other donors' samples. The sequencing input was memory CD4+ T cells from PBMCs. Specified subset: CD45RA-negative fraction. The CDR3 DNA reads as TGTGCCAGCAGACTGCAGTTGAACACTGAAGCTTTCTTT. It specifies CASRLQLNTEAFF.